Described below is a single TCR beta chain sequence and its context. The table came from immunoSEQ multiplex PCR; TCRdb's copy has only in-frame clones and leaves some out. The data contain 100,000 to 150,000 clones, 87% of them singletons. This specimen comes from a study of T cell responses to AZD1222 COVID-19 vaccine. This sequence was found in an adult in good health. The sample here was peripheral blood, taken on day 0 of AZD1222 vaccination.

In DNA, the CDR3 is TGTGCCAGTAGTAAAATAGGACAGAGATCCTACGAGCAGTACTTC. Translating gives CASSKIGQRSYEQYF. This chain joins TRBV19 and TRBJ2-7; TRBD1 might be the D (6 bases). The CDR3 loop spans 15 amino acids. In germline, CDR1 is LNHDA, CDR2 SQIVND (reference sequence). Trimming took 4 bases from V and 1 from J, leaving 14 bases between them.